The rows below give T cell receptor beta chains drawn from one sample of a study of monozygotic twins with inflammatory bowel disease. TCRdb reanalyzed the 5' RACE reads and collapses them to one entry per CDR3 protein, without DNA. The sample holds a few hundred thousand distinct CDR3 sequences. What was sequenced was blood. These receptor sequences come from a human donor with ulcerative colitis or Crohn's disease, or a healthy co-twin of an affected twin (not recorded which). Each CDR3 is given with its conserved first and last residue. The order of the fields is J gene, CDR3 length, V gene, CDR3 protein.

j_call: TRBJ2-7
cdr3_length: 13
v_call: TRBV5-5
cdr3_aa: CASSRWVAYEQYF

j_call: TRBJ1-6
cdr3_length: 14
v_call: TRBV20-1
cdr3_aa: CSARAGLSNSPLHF

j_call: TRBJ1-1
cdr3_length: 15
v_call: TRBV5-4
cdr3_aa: CASSLDKGSYAEAFF

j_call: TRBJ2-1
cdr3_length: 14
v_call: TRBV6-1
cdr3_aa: CASKTSLSYNEQFF

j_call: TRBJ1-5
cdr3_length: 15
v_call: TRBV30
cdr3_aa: CAWSEARGGNQPQHF

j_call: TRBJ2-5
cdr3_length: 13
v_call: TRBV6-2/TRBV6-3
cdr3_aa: CASRIASQETQYF

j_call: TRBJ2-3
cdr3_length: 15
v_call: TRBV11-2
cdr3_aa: CASSSLTSFTDTQYF

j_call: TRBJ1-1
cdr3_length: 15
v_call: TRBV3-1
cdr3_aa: CASSPTDTLGVEAFF

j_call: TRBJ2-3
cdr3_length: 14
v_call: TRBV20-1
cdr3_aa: CSARDGADTDTQYF

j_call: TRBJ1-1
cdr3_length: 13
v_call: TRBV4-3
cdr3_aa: CASSQAFGTEAFF

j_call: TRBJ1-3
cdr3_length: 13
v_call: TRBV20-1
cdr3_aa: CSVPERSRNTIYF

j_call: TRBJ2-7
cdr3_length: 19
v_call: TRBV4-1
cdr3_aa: CASSQDAAWGREDVYEQYF

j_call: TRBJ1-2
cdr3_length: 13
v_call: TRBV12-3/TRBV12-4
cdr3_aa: CASRLTGNYGYTF

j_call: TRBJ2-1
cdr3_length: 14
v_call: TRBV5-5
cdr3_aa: CASSFGTSRNEQFF

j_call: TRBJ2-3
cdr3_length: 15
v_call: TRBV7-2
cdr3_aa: CASSLIAGGTDTQYF

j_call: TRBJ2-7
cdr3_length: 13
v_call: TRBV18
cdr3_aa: CASSPAGSDEQYF

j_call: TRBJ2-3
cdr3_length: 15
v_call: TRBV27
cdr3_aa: CASNRAGGYTDTQYF

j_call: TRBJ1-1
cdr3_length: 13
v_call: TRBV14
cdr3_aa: CASSQQGNTEAFF

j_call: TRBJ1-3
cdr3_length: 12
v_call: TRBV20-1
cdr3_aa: CSAPGPGYTIYF

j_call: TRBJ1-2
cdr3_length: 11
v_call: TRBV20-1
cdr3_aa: CSAIENRGYTF

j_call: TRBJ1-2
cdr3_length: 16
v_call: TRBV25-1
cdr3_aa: CASSDPYRAGGYGYTF

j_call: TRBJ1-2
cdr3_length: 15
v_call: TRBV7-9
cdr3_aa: CASSLAPRDNYGYTF

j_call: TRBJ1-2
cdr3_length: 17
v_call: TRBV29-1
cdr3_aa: CSVNRPGDRVTNYGYTF

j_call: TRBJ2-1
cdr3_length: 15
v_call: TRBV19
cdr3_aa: CASSPTSGSYNEQFF

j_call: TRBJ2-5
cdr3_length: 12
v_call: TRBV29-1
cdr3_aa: CSVGGVGETQYF

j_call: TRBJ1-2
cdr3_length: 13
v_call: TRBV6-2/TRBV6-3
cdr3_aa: CATKETGESGYTF

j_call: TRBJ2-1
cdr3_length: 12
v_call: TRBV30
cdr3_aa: CAWSTRTFEQFF

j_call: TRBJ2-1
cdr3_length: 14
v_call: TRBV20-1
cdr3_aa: CSASYRTQVGEQFF

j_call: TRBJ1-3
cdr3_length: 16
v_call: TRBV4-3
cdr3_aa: CASSQDLGYSGNTIYF

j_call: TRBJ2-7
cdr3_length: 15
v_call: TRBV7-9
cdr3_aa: CASSNRGLGLYEQYF

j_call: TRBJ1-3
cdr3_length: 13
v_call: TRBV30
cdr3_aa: CAWSTFSGNTIYF

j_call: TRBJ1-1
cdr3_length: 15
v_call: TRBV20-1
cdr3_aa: CSARATGYGTSEAFF

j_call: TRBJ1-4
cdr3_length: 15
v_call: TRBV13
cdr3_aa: CASSTRGGANEKLFF

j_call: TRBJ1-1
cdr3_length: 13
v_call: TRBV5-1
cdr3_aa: CASSDPPGTEAFF

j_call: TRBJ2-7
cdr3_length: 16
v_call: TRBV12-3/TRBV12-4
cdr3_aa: CASSFSWSRGAYEQYF

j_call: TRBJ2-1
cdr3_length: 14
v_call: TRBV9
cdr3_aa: CASSVETFYNEQFF

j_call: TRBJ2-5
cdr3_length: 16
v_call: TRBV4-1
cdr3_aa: CASSPTSGGIQETQYF

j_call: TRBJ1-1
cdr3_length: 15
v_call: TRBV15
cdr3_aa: CATSRGQFGLSEAFF

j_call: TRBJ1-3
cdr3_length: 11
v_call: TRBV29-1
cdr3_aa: CSVGQGNTIYF

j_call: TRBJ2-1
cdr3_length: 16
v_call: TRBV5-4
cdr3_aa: CASSLGPSVSYNEQFF

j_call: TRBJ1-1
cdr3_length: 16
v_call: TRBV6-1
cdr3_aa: CASSLWTGARNTEAFF

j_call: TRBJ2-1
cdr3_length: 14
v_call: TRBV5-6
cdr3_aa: CASSLAFSIDEQFF

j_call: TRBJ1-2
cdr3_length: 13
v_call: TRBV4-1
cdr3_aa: CASSLEPNYGYTF

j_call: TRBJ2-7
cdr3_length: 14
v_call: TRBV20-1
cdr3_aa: CSARAIDRVYEQYF

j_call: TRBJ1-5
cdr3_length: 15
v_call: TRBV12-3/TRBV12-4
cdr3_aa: CASSSLGRGAQPQHF

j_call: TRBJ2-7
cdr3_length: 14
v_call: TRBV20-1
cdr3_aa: CSAGETGSSYEQYF

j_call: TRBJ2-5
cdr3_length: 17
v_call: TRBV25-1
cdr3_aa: CASSAPIPGQIKETQYF

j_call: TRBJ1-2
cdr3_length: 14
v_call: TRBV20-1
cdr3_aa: CSAIDRGKNYGYTF

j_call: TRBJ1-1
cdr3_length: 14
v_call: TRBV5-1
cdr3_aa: CASSFDGRGTEAFF

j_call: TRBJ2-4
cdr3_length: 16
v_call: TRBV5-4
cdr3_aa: CASSEGGAIAKNIQYF

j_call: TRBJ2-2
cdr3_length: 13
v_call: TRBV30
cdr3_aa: CAWSVQGPGELFF